One and the same sample provided the 10 T cell receptor beta chains below, sequenced in a study of immune cell composition in non-small cell lung cancer. Data came from immunoSEQ multiplex PCR; TCRdb stores just in-frame clones and leaves some out. The profile shows about 14,000 clones, 81% of them singletons. Sequenced material: lung tumor tissue. Source of these receptors: a human donor with non-small cell lung cancer.

The gene calls are TRBV27 and TRBJ2-1; possible D gene TRBD1, 5 bases. In germline, CDR1 is MNHEY, CDR2 SMNVEV (reference sequence). The germline V and J ends were trimmed by 10 bases and 5 bases, with 12 bases remaining between them. This CDR3 is built from 12 residues. The CDR3 spells CATHGADNEQFF. DNA of the CDR3: TGTGCCACCCATGGGGCAGACAATGAGCAGTTCTTC.

The V and J genes are TRBV5-6 and TRBJ2-2; possibly TRBD1 for D (6 bases). V lost 3 bases, J lost 0 bases, and 12 bases lay in between. The CDR3 extends over 16 amino acids. Germline V gene lookup returns CDR1 SGHDT and CDR2 YYEEEE. The CDR3 here is CASSSTGTPNTGELFF. CDR3 in DNA: TGTGCCAGCAGCTCGACCGGGACACCGAACACCGGGGAGCTGTTTTTT.

The chain has TRBV28 and TRBJ1-4, with TRBD1 matching over 8 bases. Germline values: CDR1 MDHEN, CDR2 SYDVKM. CDR3 size: 15 residues. The junction had 7 bases not matched to a gene; V was cut back by 5 bases and J by 5 bases. This CDR3 is CASSPQGASNEKLFF. CDR3 coding DNA: TGTGCCAGCAGTCCCCAGGGGGCCAGCAATGAAAAACTGTTTTTT.

This clone was counted a few times. The chain has TRBV6-6 and TRBJ1-2; tentatively, D is TRBD1 (5 bases). The CDR3 extends over 14 amino acids. V was clipped by 0 bases and J by 7 bases, with 12 bases between them. CDR1 is MNHNY and CDR2 is SVGAGI in the germline V gene (reference sequence). CDR3 loop: CASSYSQGGVGYTF. The DNA of the CDR3 is TGTGCCAGCAGTTACTCTCAGGGAGGAGTTGGCTACACCTTC.

This clone was seen a handful of times. The chain joins TRBV28 to TRBJ1-2, with 7 bases lining up with TRBD1. Germline V lookup: CDR1 MDHEN, CDR2 SYDVKM. Germline trimming cut 7 bases from V and 2 bases from J; bases unmatched to any gene: 7. There are 14 residues in the CDR3. CDR3 bases: TGTGCCAGCACCCTCAGGGGACAGAACTATGGCTACACCTTC. Protein: CASTLRGQNYGYTF.

The CDR3 bases are TGTGCCAGCAGCTTAGAAGCGGGAGGCCCCTACGAGCAGTACTTC. Protein: CASSLEAGGPYEQYF. The chain recombines TRBV7-2 with TRBJ2-7; 9 nucleotides match TRBD2. Germline values: CDR1 SGHTA, CDR2 FQGNSA. This CDR3 contains 15 residues. The V and J ends lost 1 base and 2 bases, in that order; junction bases with no gene match: 3.

V is TRBV11-3 and J is TRBJ1-2; TRBD1 is a possible D gene (6 bases). In germline, CDR1 is SGHNT, CDR2 YENEEA. Trimming took 4 bases from V and 2 from J, leaving 11 bases between them. The CDR3 has 14 amino acids. In DNA form, the CDR3 reads TGTGCCAGCAGCTCGCGGGGGGCCAACTATGGCTACACCTTC. This codes for CASSSRGANYGYTF.

This rearrangement joins TRBV28 to TRBJ2-3; 14 bases align to TRBD2. Germline-derived CDR1 and CDR2 are MDHEN and SYDVKM. The length of the CDR3 is 15 residues. J lost 10 bases, V lost 8 bases, and 11 bases had no gene match. Here the CDR3 reads CASDSRTSGRWAQYF. The CDR3 DNA sequence: TGTGCCAGCGACTCAAGGACTAGCGGGAGGTGGGCGCAGTATTTT.

The rearrangement uses TRBV6-5 and TRBJ1-3, with 7 bases matching TRBD1. Looked up from germline, CDR1 is MNHEY and CDR2 is SVGAGI. This CDR3 contains 14 residues. Trimming took 6 bases from V and 1 from J; bases not matched to a gene: 3. CDR3: CASSLDRSGNTIYF. The CDR3 DNA sequence: TGTGCCAGCAGCTTGGACAGGTCTGGAAACACCATATATTTT.

This clone occurred once. The CDR3 bases are TGTGCCACCAGCAGAGAGGCCGGGGCTGGTTATCGCTCTGGAAACACCATATATTTT. It yields the protein CATSREAGAGYRSGNTIYF. The V call is TRBV15, the J call TRBJ1-3, with D maybe TRBD1 (5 bases). The CDR3 is made up of 19 amino acids. Germline V gives CDR1 LNHNV, CDR2 YYDKDF (reference sequence). V lost 0 bases to trimming and J lost 0 bases, with 18 bases between them.